What follows describes a single T cell receptor beta chain. Its cognate antigen is unknown. The CDR3 is 18 residues long. V lost 3 bases to trimming and J lost 5 bases; unmatched junction nucleotides: 10. Germline CDR1 and CDR2: SGDLS and YYNGEE. Amplification used 60 Vbeta primers and 13 Jbeta primers. Sequencing used immunoSEQ multiplex PCR; TCRdb keeps in-frame clones, though not all of them. Its table records around 50,000 clones. The sample belongs to a study of cytomegalovirus exposure and HLA in healthy donors. The study's findings and limits: Listed as cytomegalovirus-associated were over 150 TCR beta chains. Immune exposure was documented only through CMV serostatus. According to reports, the classifier identified cytomegalovirus status with high specificity and sensitivity.

Specimen: PBMCs. The J gene is TRBJ2-5, the V gene TRBV9; 16 nucleotides line up with TRBD2. The TCR originated in a woman in her 30s in good health and CMV-seropositive. The CDR3 sequence is CASSAGLAGGPGGETQYF. The CDR3 DNA reads as TGTGCCAGCAGCGCGGGACTAGCGGGAGGGCCGGGGGGTGAGACCCAGTACTTC.